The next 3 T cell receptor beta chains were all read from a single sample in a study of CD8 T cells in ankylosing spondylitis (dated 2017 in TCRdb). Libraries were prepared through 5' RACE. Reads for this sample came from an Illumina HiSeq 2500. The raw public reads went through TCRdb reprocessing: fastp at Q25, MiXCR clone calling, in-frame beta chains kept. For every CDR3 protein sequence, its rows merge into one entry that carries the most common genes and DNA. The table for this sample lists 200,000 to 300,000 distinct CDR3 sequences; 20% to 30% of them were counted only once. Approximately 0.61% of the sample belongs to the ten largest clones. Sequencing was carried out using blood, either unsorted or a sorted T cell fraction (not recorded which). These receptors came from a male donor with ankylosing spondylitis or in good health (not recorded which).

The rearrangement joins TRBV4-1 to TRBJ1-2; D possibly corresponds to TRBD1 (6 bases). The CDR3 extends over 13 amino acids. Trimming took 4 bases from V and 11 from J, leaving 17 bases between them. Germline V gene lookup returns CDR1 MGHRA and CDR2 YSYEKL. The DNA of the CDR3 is TGCGCCAGCAGCCCCCGGGACAATTTCTTATACACCTTC. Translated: CASSPRDNFLYTF.

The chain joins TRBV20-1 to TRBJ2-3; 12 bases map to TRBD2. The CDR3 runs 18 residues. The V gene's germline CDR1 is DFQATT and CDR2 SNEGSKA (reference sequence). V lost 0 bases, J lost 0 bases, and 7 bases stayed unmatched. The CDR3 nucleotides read TGCAGTGCTAGAGATTTGACTAGCGGGGGCCGCAGCACAGATACGCAGTATTTT. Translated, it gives CSARDLTSGGRSTDTQYF.

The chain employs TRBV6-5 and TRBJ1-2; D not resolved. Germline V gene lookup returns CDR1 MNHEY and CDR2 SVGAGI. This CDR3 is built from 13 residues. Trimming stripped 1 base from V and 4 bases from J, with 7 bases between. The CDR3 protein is CASSYLGTYGYTF. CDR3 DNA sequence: TGTGCCAGCAGTTACTTGGGCACCTATGGCTACACCTTC.